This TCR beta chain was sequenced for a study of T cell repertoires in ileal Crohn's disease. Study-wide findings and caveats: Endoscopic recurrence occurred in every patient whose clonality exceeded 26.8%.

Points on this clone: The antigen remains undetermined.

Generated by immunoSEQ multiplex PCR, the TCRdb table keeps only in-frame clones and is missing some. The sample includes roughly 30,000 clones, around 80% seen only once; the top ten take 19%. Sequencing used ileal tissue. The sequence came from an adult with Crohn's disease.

The CDR3 is CAWSVNQGGGQYF. As DNA, the CDR3 is TGTGCCTGGAGTGTAAATCAGGGGGGTGGGCAGTACTTC. V and J are TRBV30 and TRBJ2-7; a possible D gene is TRBD1 (7 bases). V was trimmed by 0 bases and J by 9 bases, leaving 15 bases between them. Per germline, CDR1 GTSNPN and CDR2 SVGIG (reference sequence). The CDR3 contains 13 residues.